This T cell receptor beta chain was documented in a study of blood T cells in healthy people across ages. In the study overall: Template switching recovered approximately one barcoded beta molecule for every two T cells. Study results and limitations: Roughly linear declines in TCR beta diversity per million T cells occurred with age.

Total RNA, at least 6 micrograms per sample, was extracted from PBMCs. A word on this clonotype: Its cognate antigen is unknown.

The V end lost 1 base, the J end lost 7 bases, and 13 bases lay between the germline ends. The CDR3 is 14 residues long. Germline lookup yields CDR1 SEHNR and CDR2 FQNEAQ (reference sequence). Using a J-beta primer mix together with a sample-barcoded 5' primer, a second PCR was run for about 6 to 11 cycles. Every sample produced at least 2.5 million CDR3-containing paired-end reads. TCRdb analysed the 5' RACE reads with MiXCR anew, one entry per CDR3 protein. Found here are approximately 600,000 distinct CDR3 sequences, approximately 59% of them singletons; the top ten hold 30% to 40%. The receptor was isolated from a man aged 55-75 years in good health. Sequences were obtained from blood. The chain has TRBV7-9 and TRBJ1-1; D perhaps matches TRBD1 (5 bases). CDR3 DNA: TGTGCCAGCAGCTTAGTGTCGGGGGGAGATGAAGCTTTCTTT. It yields the protein CASSLVSGGDEAFF. Using reference TRBV7-9 and TRBJ1-1 for the parts outside the CDR3, the full variable domain is DTGVSQNPRHKITKRGQNVTFRCDPISEHNRLYWYRQTLGQGPEFLTYFQNEAQLEKSRLLSDRFSAERPKGSFSTLEIQRTEQGDSAMYLCASSLVSGGDEAFFGQGTRLTVV.